Listed below are T cell receptor beta chains from one sample, sequenced in a study of shared clonotypes between healthy human individuals. Data came from immunoSEQ multiplex PCR; TCRdb stores just in-frame clones and leaves some out. The data show 2 million to 2.5 million clones, more than 85% seen once. Specimen: naive CD8+ T cells from PBMCs. The source of these receptors is a man aged 18 to 29 in good health. Some clones in this sample may be carry-over from other donors' samples. Both conserved end residues are part of each CDR3.

v_gene,j_gene,CDR3aa
TRBV11-2,TRBJ1-1,CASSSSPGGGNTEAFF
TRBV6-5,TRBJ2-7,CASSYSSQVISYEQYF
TRBV10-2,TRBJ2-1,CASSRLRSYNEQFF
TRBV5-1,TRBJ2-7,CASSLEGLAGDEQYF
TRBV7-8,TRBJ2-7,CASSPPQGVHEQYF
TRBV15,TRBJ1-5,CATSRDRGGGQPQHF
TRBV5-4,TRBJ2-5,CASSFDPQETQYF
TRBV28,TRBJ1-5,CASSFYRGGQPQHF
TRBV10-3,TRBJ1-1,CAISGVPGQGTSTEAFF
TRBV4-2,TRBJ2-2,CASSTPGQGAGELFF
TRBV7-6,TRBJ2-3,CASSRISGVTDTQYF
TRBV14,TRBJ2-7,CASSQGLAGNYEQYF
TRBV19,TRBJ1-2,CASSSDYGYTF
TRBV15,TRBJ1-5,CATSRDRGANQPQHF
TRBV28,TRBJ1-1,CASSGDREENTEAFF
TRBV5-1,-,CASSLASPLFYEQYF
TRBV7-9,TRBJ2-3,CASSSTGQGTDTQYF
TRBV5-6,TRBJ2-2,CASSPPGFYTGELFF
TRBV13,TRBJ2-7,CASSLGPGTDTYEQYF
TRBV27,TRBJ2-5,CASSSTGSQETQYF
TRBV4-1,TRBJ1-1,CASSQEAGLREAFF
TRBV9,TRBJ2-1,CASSGSTRNNNEQFF